The sequence of this TCR beta chain was determined in a study of blood T cell repertoires in COVID-19. Looking at the study overall: The study drew acute and convalescent COVID-19 samples from the United States, Italy and Spain. Sources were T cells, B-cell-depleted T cells, or PBMCs; the material itself was cDNA or gDNA.

The authors' processing: Amplification of reference gene primers provided the estimated nucleated cell counts. Sequenced by immunoSEQ multiplex PCR; TCRdb stores in-frame clones only, minus some. For V, J and clone size, that table is used; D and trimming come from the DNA. There are some 58,000 clones in the sample; about nine tenths occur only once, and 5.5% to 8% lies in the top ten. In its sample, this clone was seen once. After removal of 1 base from V and 8 bases from J, the junction contained 12 bases not matched to a gene. This CDR3 is 17 amino acids long. The V gene's germline CDR1 is SEHNR and CDR2 FQNEAQ (reference sequence).

The sample consisted of peripheral blood. The TCR comes from a man in his forties with acute or convalescent COVID-19. This chain uses TRBV7-9 with TRBJ2-1; 9 bases map to TRBD2. CDR3: CASSLGVGGRASDEQFF. CDR3 nucleotides: TGTGCCAGCAGCTTAGGTGTTGGCGGGAGGGCCTCGGATGAGCAGTTCTTC.